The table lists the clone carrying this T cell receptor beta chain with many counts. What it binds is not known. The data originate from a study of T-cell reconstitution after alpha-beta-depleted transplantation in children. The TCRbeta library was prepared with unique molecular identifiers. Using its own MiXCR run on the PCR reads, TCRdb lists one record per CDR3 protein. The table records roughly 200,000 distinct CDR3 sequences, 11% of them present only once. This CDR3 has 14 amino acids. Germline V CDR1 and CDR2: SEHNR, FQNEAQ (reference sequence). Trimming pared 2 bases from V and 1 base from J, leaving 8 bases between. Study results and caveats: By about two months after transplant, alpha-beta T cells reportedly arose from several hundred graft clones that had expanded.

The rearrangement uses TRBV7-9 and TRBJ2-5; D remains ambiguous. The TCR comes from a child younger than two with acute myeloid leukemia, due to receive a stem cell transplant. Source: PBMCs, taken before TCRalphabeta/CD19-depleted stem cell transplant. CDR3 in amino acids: CASSLRAGQETQYF. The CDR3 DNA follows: TGTGCCAGCAGCTTAAGGGCAGGCCAAGAGACCCAGTACTTC. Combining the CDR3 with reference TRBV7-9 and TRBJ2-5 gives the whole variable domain DTGVSQNPRHKITKRGQNVTFRCDPISEHNRLYWYRQTLGQGPEFLTYFQNEAQLEKSRLLSDRFSAERPKGSFSTLEIQRTEQGDSAMYLCASSLRAGQETQYFGPGTRLLVL.